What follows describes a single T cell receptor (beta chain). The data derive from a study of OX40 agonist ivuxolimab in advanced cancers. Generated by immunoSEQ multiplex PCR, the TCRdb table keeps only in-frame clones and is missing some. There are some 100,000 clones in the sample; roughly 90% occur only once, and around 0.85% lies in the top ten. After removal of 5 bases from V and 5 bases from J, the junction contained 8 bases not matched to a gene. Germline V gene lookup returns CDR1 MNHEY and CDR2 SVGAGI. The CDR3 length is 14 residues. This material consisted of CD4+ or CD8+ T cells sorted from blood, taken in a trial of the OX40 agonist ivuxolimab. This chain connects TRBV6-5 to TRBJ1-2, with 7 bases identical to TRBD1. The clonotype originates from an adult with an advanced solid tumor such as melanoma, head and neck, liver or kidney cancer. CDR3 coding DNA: TGTGCCAGCAGTCGACAGGGTTCCGGGTATGGCTACACCTTC. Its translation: CASSRQGSGYGYTF.